This TCR beta chain was sequenced during a study of cytomegalovirus exposure and HLA in healthy donors. At the level of the study: The 95 to 150 validation repertoires used the same platform as the 550 to 750 first-cohort repertoires, a later analysis reported.

Study-wide points: Cytomegalovirus status was reportedly diagnosed by the classifier with high sensitivity and specificity. Most TCR sequences proved rare, with some public TCRs found in many donors.

Profiling relied on immunoSEQ multiplex PCR, and the TCRdb table lists in-frame clones only, not all of them. The repertoire holds tens of thousands of clones, with 85% to 95% as singletons. The donors were in the roughly 110-subject validation cohort; that cohort was separate from the roughly 620-subject first cohort. Of note for this clone: Its target is not known. Within the sample, other DNA sequences also encode this same CDR3.

CDR3 length: 16 residues. The V gene lost 0 bases and the J gene lost 1 base, with 8 bases spanning the gap. The germline V gene encodes CDR1 SGDLS and CDR2 YYNGEE. This receptor was taken from a woman younger than 45 in good health and CMV-seropositive. The sequenced material came from PBMCs. The rearrangement uses TRBV9 and TRBJ2-6; perhaps TRBD2 as D (6 bases). In DNA, the CDR3 is TGTGCCAGCAGCGTAGGTGGGGGGTCTGGGGCCAACGTCCTGACTTTC. Its protein is CASSVGGGSGANVLTF.